The 8 T cell receptor beta chains presented below share a single source sample, sequenced in a study of T cell responses to AZD1222 COVID-19 vaccine. Only in-frame clones appear in the TCRdb table, and some are missing; sequencing was by immunoSEQ multiplex PCR. The data contain 150,000 to 180,000 clones, 88% of them singletons. This sample comprised peripheral blood, obtained on day 0 of AZD1222 vaccination. The source is an adult in good health.

V and J are TRBV14 and TRBJ1-1; D is undetermined. Trimming cost V 1 base and J 8 bases, with 8 bases left between them. Germline lookup yields CDR1 SGHDN and CDR2 FVKESK. The CDR3 is 12 residues long. Written as DNA, the CDR3 is TGTGCCAGCAGCCAAGCGGGGATAGAAGCTTTCTTT. Translation gives CASSQAGIEAFF.

The rearrangement uses TRBV5-4 and TRBJ1-5; D is unresolved. Trimming took off 0 bases at V and 5 bases at J, with 9 bases between the two ends. CDR3 length: 14 amino acids. CDR1 is SGHNT, CDR2 YYREEE, per germline (reference sequence). CDR3 in amino acids: CASSLGLSYQPQHF. The CDR3 nucleotides read TGTGCCAGCAGCTTGGGGCTCTCCTATCAGCCCCAGCATTTT.

This chain connects TRBV11-2 to TRBJ2-5; 7 bases fit TRBD1. The CDR3 has 15 residues. Germline CDR1 reads SGHAT; CDR2 reads FQNNGV. The V segment lost 1 base and the J segment 1 base; nucleotides outside the gene matches: 3. CDR3 nucleotide sequence: TGTGCCAGCAGCTTAGGTACAGGGGTCCAAGAGACCCAGTACTTC. Translating gives CASSLGTGVQETQYF.

The chain uses TRBV10-3 and TRBJ1-3, with a weak D call TRBD1 (5 bases). CDR1 is ENHRY, CDR2 SYGVKD, per germline. V was cut by 10 bases and J by 0 bases, with 10 bases left in between. The CDR3 length is 13 residues. CDR3 nucleotides: TGTGCCACGGGGCAGAACTCTGGAAACACCATATATTTT. Translated: CATGQNSGNTIYF.

V and J are TRBV28 and TRBJ2-7; D perhaps matches TRBD1 (5 bases). Per the germline V gene, CDR1 is MDHEN and CDR2 is SYDVKM. Between the trimmed V and J ends, which lost 4 bases and 2 bases, there was a span of 15 bases. CDR3 length: 15 amino acids. CDR3 bases: TGTGCCAGCAGTTCCAGGGTTACCAGGCCCTACGAGCAGTACTTC. This encodes CASSSRVTRPYEQYF.

The chain combines TRBV4-2 with TRBJ2-1, with D tentatively TRBD1 or TRBD2 (5 bases each). V was shortened by 4 bases and J by 7 bases, with 14 bases between the two germline ends. CDR3 length equals 14 residues. Germline CDR1 LGHNA, CDR2 YNFKEQ. This chain's CDR3 is CASSLRGPGNEQFF. The CDR3, as DNA: TGTGCCAGCAGCCTACGGGGACCCGGGAATGAGCAGTTCTTC.

This chain uses TRBV18 with TRBJ2-1; the D is unclear. In germline, CDR1 is KGHSH, CDR2 LQKENI. V dropped 3 bases and J dropped 6 bases, with 3 bases sitting between them. The CDR3 sequence is 11 residues long. CDR3 coding DNA: TGTGCCAGCTCACCTAGCAATGAGCAGTTCTTC. Encoded protein: CASSPSNEQFF. Drawing the rest from reference TRBV18 and TRBJ2-1, the complete variable domain is NAGVMQNPRHLVRRRGQEARLRCSPMKGHSHVYWYRQLPEEGLKFMVYLQKENIIDESGMPKERFSAEFPKEGPSILRIQQVVRGDSAAYFCASSPSNEQFFGPGTRLTVL.

A single count supports this clone. CDR3 amino acids: CASSLKAVGDTEAFF. CDR3 in DNA: TGTGCCAGCAGTTTAAAAGCTGTTGGGGACACTGAAGCTTTCTTT. This chain links TRBV27 with TRBJ1-1; D is uncertain. Germline V CDR1 and CDR2: MNHEY, SMNVEV (reference sequence). This CDR3 spans 15 amino acids. Trimming pared 2 bases from V and 3 bases from J, leaving 13 bases between.